This entry features one T cell receptor beta chain sequence. As yet, its antigen is unknown. The entry originates in a study of OX40 agonist ivuxolimab in advanced cancers. Study at large: Around 40% of patients had received prior checkpoint inhibitor therapy. Findings and caveats of the study: In the 0.1 to 3.0 mg/kg range, CD4+ and CD8+ blood T cells had expanded clonally by week 6. A proportion of nonresponders additionally exhibited low normalized T-cell clonal expansion. CD8+ T cells showed, on average, more clonal expansion than CD4+ cells.

The data were produced by immunoSEQ multiplex PCR, yet TCRdb's version contains in-frame clones alone and is incomplete. Of under 45,000 clones listed, roughly 84% are singletons. The receptor was derived from an adult with an advanced solid tumor such as melanoma, head and neck, liver or kidney cancer. Sequenced material: CD4+ or CD8+ T cells sorted from blood, taken in a trial of the OX40 agonist ivuxolimab.

CDR3 residues: CASSHDRNTEAFF. The CDR3 DNA sequence: TGTGCCAGTAGTCATGACAGGAACACTGAAGCTTTCTTT. V is TRBV19 and J is TRBJ1-1; a possible D gene is TRBD1 (5 bases). The V end was cut by 5 bases, the J end by 1 base, with 8 bases between. The germline CDR1 and CDR2 sequences are LNHDA and SQIVND (reference sequence). This CDR3 contains 13 residues. Based on the CDR3 plus reference TRBV19 and TRBJ1-1, the full variable domain is DGGITQSPKYLFRKEGQNVTLSCEQNLNHDAMYWYRQDPGQGLRLIYYSQIVNDFQKGDIAEGYSVSREKKESFPLTVTSAQKNPTAFYLCASSHDRNTEAFFGQGTRLTVV.